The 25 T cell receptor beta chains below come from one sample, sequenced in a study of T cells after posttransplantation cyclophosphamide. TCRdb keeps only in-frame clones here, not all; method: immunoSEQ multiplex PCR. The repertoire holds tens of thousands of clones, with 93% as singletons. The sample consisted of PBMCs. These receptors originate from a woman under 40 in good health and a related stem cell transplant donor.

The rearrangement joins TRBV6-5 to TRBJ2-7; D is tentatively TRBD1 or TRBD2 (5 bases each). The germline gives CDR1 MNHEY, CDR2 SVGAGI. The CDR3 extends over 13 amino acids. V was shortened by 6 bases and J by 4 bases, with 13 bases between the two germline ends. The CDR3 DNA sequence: TGTGCCAGCAGGTCCGGGACGACGTACGAGCAGTACTTC. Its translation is CASRSGTTYEQYF.

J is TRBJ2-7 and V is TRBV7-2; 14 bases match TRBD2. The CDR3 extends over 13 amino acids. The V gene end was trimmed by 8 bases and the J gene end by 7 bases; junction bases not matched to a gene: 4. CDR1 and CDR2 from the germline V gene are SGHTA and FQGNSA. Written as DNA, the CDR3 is TGTGCCAGCCGACTAGCGGGGGGGCAAGAGCAGTACTTC. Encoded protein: CASRLAGGQEQYF.

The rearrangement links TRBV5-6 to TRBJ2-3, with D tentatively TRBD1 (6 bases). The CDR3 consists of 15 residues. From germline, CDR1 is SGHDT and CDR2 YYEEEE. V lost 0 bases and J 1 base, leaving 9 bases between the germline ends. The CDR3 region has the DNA TGTGCCAGCAGCTTGGCGCCAGGGGGCACAGATACGCAGTATTTT. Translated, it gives CASSLAPGGTDTQYF.

The CDR3 DNA reads TGTGCCAGCAGTTACTCCCCGAAGGGAAACACCATATATTTT. It is translated as CASSYSPKGNTIYF. The chain has TRBV27 and TRBJ1-3; no firm D call. Between the trimmed V and J ends, which lost 4 bases and 4 bases, there was a span of 11 bases. This CDR3 has 14 residues. Germline CDR1 MNHEY, CDR2 SMNVEV (reference sequence).

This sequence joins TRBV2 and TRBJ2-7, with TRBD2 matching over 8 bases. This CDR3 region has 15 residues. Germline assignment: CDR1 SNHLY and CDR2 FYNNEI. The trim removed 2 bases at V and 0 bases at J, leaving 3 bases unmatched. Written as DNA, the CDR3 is TGTGCCAGCAGTGAAATTAGCGGGGCCTCCTACGAGCAGTACTTC. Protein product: CASSEISGASYEQYF.

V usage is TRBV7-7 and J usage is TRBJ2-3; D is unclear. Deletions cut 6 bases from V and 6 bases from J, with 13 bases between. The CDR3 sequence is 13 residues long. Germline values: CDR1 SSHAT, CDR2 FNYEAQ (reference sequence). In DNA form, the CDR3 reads TGTGCCAGCAGTAGTGGCTCTGGGGATACGCAGTATTTT. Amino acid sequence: CASSSGSGDTQYF. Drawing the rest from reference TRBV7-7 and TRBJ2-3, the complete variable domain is GAGVSQSPRYKVTKRGQDVTLRCDPISSHATLYWYQQALGQGPEFLTYFNYEAQPDKSGLPSDRFSAERPEGSISTLTIQRTEQRDSAMYRCASSSGSGDTQYFGPGTRLTVL.

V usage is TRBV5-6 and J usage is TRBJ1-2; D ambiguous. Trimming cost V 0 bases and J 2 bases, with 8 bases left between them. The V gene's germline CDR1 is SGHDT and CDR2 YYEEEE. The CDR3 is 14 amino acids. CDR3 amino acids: CASSLVVFNYGYTF. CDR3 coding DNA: TGTGCCAGCAGCTTGGTAGTCTTCAACTATGGCTACACCTTC.

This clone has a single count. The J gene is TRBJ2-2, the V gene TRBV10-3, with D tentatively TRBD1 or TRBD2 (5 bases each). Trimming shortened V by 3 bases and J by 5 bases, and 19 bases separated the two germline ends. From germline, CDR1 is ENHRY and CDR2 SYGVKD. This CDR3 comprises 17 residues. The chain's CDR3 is CAISDKGRSLRTGELFF. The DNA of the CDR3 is TGTGCCATCAGTGACAAGGGGAGATCTTTGAGGACCGGGGAGCTGTTTTTT.

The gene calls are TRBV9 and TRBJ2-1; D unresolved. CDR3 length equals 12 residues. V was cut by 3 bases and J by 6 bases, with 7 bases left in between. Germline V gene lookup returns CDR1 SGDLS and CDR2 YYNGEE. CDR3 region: CASSEAGNEQFF. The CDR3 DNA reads TGTGCCAGCAGCGAAGCTGGCAATGAGCAGTTCTTC.

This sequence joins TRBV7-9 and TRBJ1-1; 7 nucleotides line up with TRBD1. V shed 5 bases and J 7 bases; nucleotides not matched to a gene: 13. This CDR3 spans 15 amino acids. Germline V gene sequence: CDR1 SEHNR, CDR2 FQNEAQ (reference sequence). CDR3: CASSRGSTGALEAFF. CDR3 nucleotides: TGTGCCAGCAGCCGCGGCAGTACAGGGGCCCTTGAAGCTTTCTTT.

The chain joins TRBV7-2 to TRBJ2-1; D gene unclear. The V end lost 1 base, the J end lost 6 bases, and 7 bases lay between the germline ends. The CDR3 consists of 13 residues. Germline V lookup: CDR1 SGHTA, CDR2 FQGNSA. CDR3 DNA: TGTGCCAGCAGCTTAGGGGGTCCCAATGAGCAGTTCTTC. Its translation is CASSLGGPNEQFF.

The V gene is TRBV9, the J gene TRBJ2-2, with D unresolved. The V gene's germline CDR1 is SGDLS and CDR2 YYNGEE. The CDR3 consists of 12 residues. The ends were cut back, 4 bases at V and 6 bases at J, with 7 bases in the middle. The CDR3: CASSTHAGELFF. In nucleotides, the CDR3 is TGTGCCAGCAGCACACACGCCGGGGAGCTGTTTTTT.

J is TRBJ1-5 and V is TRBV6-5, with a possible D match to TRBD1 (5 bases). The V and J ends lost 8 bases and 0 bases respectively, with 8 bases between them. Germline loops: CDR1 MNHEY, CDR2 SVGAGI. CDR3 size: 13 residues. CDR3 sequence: CASRGSSNQPQHF. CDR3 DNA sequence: TGTGCCAGCCGGGGCAGTAGCAATCAGCCCCAGCATTTT.

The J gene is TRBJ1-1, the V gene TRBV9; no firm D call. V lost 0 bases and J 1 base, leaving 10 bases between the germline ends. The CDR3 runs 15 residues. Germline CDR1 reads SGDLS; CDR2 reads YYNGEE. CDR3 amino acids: CASSVVSGSNTEAFF. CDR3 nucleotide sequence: TGTGCCAGCAGCGTAGTTAGTGGCTCGAACACTGAAGCTTTCTTT.

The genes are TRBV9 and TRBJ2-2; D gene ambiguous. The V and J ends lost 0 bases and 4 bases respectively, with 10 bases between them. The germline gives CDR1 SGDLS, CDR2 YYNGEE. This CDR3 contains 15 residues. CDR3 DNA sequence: TGTGCCAGCAGCGTAGGGCCGGGTGGCACCGGGGAGCTGTTTTTT. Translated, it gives CASSVGPGGTGELFF.

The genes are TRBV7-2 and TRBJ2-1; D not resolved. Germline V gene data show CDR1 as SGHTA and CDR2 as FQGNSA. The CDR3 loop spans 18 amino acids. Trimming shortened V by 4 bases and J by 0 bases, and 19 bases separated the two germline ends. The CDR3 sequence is CASSYGPLRLLSYNEQFF. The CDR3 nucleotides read TGTGCCAGCAGCTATGGACCCTTGAGGCTCCTCTCCTACAATGAGCAGTTCTTC. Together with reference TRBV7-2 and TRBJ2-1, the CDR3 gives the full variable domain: GAGVSQSPSNKVTEKGKDVELRCDPISGHTALYWYRQSLGQGLEFLIYFQGNSAPDKSGLPSDRFSAERTGGSVSTLTIQRTQQEDSAVYLCASSYGPLRLLSYNEQFFGPGTRLTVL.

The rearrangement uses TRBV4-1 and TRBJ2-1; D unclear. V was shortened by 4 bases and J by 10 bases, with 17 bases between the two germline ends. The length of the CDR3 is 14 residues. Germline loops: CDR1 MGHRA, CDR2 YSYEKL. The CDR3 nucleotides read TGCGCCAGCAGCCGCCTATCATTGGGTCTGGAGCAGTTCTTC. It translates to CASSRLSLGLEQFF.

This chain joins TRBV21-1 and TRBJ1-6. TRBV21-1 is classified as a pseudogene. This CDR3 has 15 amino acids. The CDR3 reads CASSKKEYRNSPLHF. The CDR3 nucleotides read TGTGCCAGCAGCAAAAAGGAGTACCGTAATTCACCCCTCCACTTT.

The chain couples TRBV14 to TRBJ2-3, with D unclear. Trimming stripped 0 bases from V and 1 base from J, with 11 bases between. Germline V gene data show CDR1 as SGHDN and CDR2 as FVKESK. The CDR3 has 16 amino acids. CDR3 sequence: CASSQEKGKRTDTQYF. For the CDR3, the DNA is TGTGCCAGCAGCCAAGAAAAGGGAAAGCGCACAGATACGCAGTATTTT.

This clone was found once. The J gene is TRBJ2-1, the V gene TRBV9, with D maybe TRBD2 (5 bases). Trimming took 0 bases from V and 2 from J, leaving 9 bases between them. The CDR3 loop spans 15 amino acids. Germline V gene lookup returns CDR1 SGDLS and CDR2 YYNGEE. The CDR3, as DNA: TGTGCCAGCAGCGTAGCGGGGATAACCTACAATGAGCAGTTCTTC. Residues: CASSVAGITYNEQFF.

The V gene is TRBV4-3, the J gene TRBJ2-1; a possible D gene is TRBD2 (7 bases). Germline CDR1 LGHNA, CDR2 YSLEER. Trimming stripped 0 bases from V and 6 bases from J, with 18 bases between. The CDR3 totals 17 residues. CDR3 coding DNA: TGCGCCAGCAGCCAAGAGGGCCCGGGGGGCAAGGTCAATGAGCAGTTCTTC. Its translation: CASSQEGPGGKVNEQFF.

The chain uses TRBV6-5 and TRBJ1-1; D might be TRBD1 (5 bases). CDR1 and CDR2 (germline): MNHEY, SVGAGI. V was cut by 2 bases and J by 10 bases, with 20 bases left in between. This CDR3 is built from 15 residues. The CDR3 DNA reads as TGTGCCAGCAGTTACGGCGGGGCTAAGGAAAAGGCAGCTTTCTTT. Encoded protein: CASSYGGAKEKAAFF.

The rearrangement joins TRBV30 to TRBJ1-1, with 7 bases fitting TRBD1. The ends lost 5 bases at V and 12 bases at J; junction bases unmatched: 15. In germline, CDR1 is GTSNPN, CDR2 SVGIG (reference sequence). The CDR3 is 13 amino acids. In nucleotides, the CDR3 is TGTGCCTGGGAAGGACAGGTCGGGGGGATGACTTTCTTT. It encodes CAWEGQVGGMTFF.

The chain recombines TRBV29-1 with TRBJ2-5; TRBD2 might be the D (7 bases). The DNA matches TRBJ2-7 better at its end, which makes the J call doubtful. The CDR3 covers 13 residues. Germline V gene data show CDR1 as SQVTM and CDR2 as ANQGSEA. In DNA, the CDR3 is TGCAGCTTTAAAGGGGGGGGCGGCTACGAGCAGTACTTC. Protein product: CSFKGGGGYEQYF.

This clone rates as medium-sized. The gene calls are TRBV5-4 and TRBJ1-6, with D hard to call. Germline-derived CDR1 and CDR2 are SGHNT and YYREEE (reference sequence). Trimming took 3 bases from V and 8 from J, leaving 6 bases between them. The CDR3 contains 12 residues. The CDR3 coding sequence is TGTGCCAGCAGCTCGACGTATTCACCCCTCCACTTT. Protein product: CASSSTYSPLHF.